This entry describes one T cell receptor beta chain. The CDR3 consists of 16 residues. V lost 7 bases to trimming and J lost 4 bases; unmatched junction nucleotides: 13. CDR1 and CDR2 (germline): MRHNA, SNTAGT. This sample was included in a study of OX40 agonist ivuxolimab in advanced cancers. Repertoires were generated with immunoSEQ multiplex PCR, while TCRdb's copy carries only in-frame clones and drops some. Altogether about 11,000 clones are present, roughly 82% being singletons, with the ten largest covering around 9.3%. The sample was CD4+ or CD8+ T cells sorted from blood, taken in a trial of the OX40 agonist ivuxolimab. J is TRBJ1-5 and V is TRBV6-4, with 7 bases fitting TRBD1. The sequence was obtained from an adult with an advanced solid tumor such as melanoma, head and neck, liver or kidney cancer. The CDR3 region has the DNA TGTGCCAGCAATGGAGGGACAGATGAATTTAATCAGCCCCAGCATTTT. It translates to CASNGGTDEFNQPQHF.